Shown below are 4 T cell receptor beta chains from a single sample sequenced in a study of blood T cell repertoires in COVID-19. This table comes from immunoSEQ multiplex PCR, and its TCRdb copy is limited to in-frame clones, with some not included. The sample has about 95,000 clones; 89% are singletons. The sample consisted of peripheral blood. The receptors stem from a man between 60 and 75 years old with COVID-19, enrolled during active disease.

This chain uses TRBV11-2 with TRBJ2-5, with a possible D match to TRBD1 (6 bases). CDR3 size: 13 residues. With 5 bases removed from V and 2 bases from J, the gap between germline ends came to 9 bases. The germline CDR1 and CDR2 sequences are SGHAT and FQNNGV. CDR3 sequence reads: CASSPGQQETQYF. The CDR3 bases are TGTGCCAGCAGCCCCGGACAGCAAGAGACCCAGTACTTC.

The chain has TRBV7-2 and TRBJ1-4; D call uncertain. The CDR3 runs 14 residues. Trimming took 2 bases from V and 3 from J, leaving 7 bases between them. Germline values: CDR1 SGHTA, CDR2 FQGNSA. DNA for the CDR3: TGTGCCAGCAGCTTATACGGTCCTAATGAAAAACTGTTTTTT. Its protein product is CASSLYGPNEKLFF.

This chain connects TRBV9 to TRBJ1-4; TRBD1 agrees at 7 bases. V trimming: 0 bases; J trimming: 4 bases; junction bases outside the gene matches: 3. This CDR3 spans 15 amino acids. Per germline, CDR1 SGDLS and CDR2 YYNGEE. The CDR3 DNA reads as TGTGCCAGCAGCGTAGAACGGGACAGTAATGAAAAACTGTTTTTT. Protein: CASSVERDSNEKLFF.

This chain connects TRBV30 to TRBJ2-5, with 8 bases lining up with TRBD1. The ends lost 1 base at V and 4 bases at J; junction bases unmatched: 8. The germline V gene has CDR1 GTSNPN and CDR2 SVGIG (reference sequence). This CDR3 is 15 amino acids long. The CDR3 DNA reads TGTGCCTGGAGTGGAGAAGGACAGGGAGGAGAGACCCAGTACTTC. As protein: CAWSGEGQGGETQYF.